The 25 T cell receptor beta chains reported below all come from one sample, sequenced in a study of human T cells and chemical hapten exposure (dated by TCRdb to the early 2020s). The library came from RACE. Sequencing was carried out with a NextSeq 500. TCRdb reprocessing: public reads trimmed at Q25 with fastp, clones called with MiXCR, in-frame beta chains kept. Every CDR3 protein is listed once, alongside the most common genes and DNA of its rows. A total of some 82,000 distinct CDR3 sequences appear in this sample, 9.5% to 12% of them only once. The ten biggest clones cover about 4% of the sample. The time point label on this specimen signifies: patch test 1, 2 weeks after DPC sensitization. Per the publication, the treatment or condition label means: therapeutic diphenylcyclopropenone sensitization with weekly scalp DPC. Sequencing used whole blood, obtained in connection with sensitization to the hapten diphenylcyclopropenone (DPC). Receptors originate from a woman between 45 and 65 years old with alopecia areata. Some clones in this sample may be carry-over from other donors' samples.

This chain uses TRBV12-3 or TRBV12-4 with TRBJ2-3, with D possibly being TRBD1 (5 bases). The V and J ends lost 7 bases and 5 bases respectively, with 16 bases between them. This CDR3 comprises 14 residues. CDR3 protein: CASTVVQAKDTQYF. The CDR3 DNA reads as TGTGCCAGCACAGTGGTACAGGCGAAAGATACGCAGTATTTT.

This clonotype was counted at least ten times. The V gene is TRBV11-2, the J gene TRBJ1-1; possible D gene TRBD1, 6 bases. The CDR3 extends over 16 amino acids. Between the trimmed V and J ends, which lost 7 bases and 0 bases, there was a span of 18 bases. Germline CDR1 and CDR2: SGHAT and FQNNGV. The chain's CDR3 is CASTSHPRDMNTEAFF. DNA of the CDR3: TGTGCCAGCACGTCCCATCCTCGGGACATGAACACTGAAGCTTTCTTT.

This clonotype turned up a few times. The rearrangement uses TRBV9 and TRBJ1-1; D not certain. The CDR3 is 14 residues long. Germline CDR1 SGDLS, CDR2 YYNGEE. Deletions cut 5 bases from V and 0 bases from J, with 11 bases between. The CDR3 sequence: CASSSGLMNTEAFF. The CDR3 DNA sequence: TGTGCCAGCAGTTCGGGCCTCATGAACACTGAAGCTTTCTTT.

The V and J genes are TRBV18 and TRBJ2-4; D unclear. CDR1 KGHSH and CDR2 LQKENI come from the germline V gene. The V end was cut by 5 bases, the J end by 6 bases, with 11 bases between. The CDR3 runs to 13 residues. The CDR3 region is CASSLQERNIQYF. The DNA for the CDR3 is TGTGCCAGCTCATTGCAGGAGAGAAACATTCAGTACTTC.

V and J are TRBV20-1 and TRBJ2-7; D is unresolved. Germline-derived CDR1 and CDR2 are DFQATT and SNEGSKA (reference sequence). V was cut by 1 base and J by 3 bases, with 7 bases left in between. The CDR3 is 12 amino acids. The CDR3 DNA follows: TGCAGTGCTAGAGCTGACCGCTACGAGCAGTACTTC. Its protein is CSARADRYEQYF.

The sample holds a few counts of this clonotype. The chain joins TRBV7-2 to TRBJ2-7; 8 nucleotides line up with TRBD2. Unmatched junction bases numbered 10, after V lost 7 bases and J lost 5 bases. The germline V gene has CDR1 SGHTA and CDR2 FQGNSA. CDR3 size: 14 residues. In nucleotides, the CDR3 is TGTGCCAGCACCCTTGGCGGGGGGCTGGACGAGCAGTACTTC. Translating it yields CASTLGGGLDEQYF.

This clonotype was seen ten or more times. The gene calls are TRBV3-1 and TRBJ1-5, with unresolved D. The CDR3 spans 13 residues. Per the germline V gene, CDR1 is LGHDT and CDR2 is YNNKEL (reference sequence). Trimming pared 4 bases from V and 4 bases from J, leaving 8 bases between. The CDR3 DNA is TGTGCCAGCAGCCGAAGGGAAAATCAGCCCCAGCATTTT. Amino acids: CASSRRENQPQHF.

CDR3 DNA sequence: TGTGCCAGCAGCCCAGGGGGCGTCCTCACAGATACGCAGTATTTT. Protein sequence: CASSPGGVLTDTQYF. V is TRBV28 and J is TRBJ2-3; 8 bases align to TRBD1. The V gene's germline CDR1 is MDHEN and CDR2 SYDVKM. The CDR3 is 15 residues long. Trimming at V came to 6 bases and at J to 2 bases, leaving 7 bases not matched to a gene.

As to this clonotype: Compared with germline, one end of the junction differs, possibly owing to a read error. The chain uses TRBV11-2 and TRBJ1-1; D gene unclear. CDR1 is SGHAT, CDR2 FQNNGV, per germline. This CDR3 is built from 14 residues. The CDR3, as DNA: TGTACCAGCAGCTTTGATTGGTGGCGCACTGAAGCTTTCTTT. This codes for CTSSFDWWRTEAFF.

The table lists this clonotype with a few counts. The gene calls are TRBV20-1 and TRBJ1-4, with 7 bases fitting TRBD1. The V gene end was trimmed by 1 base and the J gene end by 2 bases; junction bases not matched to a gene: 4. Germline CDR1 and CDR2: DFQATT and SNEGSKA (reference sequence). This CDR3 spans 15 amino acids. The CDR3 here is CSARVRGFTNEKLFF. CDR3 sequence (DNA): TGCAGTGCTAGAGTCAGGGGGTTCACTAATGAAAAACTGTTTTTT.

This clonotype occurred many times. V is TRBV12-3 or TRBV12-4 and J is TRBJ2-4; perhaps D is TRBD1 or TRBD2 (5 bases each). This CDR3 region has 16 residues. V lost 3 bases, J lost 1 base, and 13 bases lay in between. The CDR3 DNA reads TGTGCCAGCAGTTTGAACGGGGCAGGGGCCAAAAACATTCAGTACTTC. Encoded protein: CASSLNGAGAKNIQYF.

This clonotype has more than one count but fewer than ten. The chain employs TRBV6-5 and TRBJ1-1; D is perhaps TRBD1 (6 bases). Per the germline V gene, CDR1 is MNHEY and CDR2 is SVGAGI. This CDR3 region has 14 residues. V was cut by 7 bases and J by 5 bases, with 17 bases left in between. The CDR3 spells CASTTPGRGTEAFF. CDR3 DNA: TGTGCCAGCACCACCCCAGGGAGGGGGACTGAAGCTTTCTTT.

The chain joins TRBV27 to TRBJ1-6, with TRBD1 identical over 7 bases. This CDR3 is built from 15 residues. The germline V gene encodes CDR1 MNHEY and CDR2 SMNVEV (reference sequence). Trimming at V came to 4 bases and at J to 5 bases, leaving 5 bases not matched to a gene. The CDR3 protein is CASSSRDRDNSPLHF. DNA of the CDR3: TGTGCCAGCAGTTCCCGGGACAGAGATAATTCACCCCTCCACTTT.

DNA of the CDR3: TGTGCCAGCAGTTTAAGTCCGGGACTATTCGTTCACGAGCAGTACTTC. Residues: CASSLSPGLFVHEQYF. The V call is TRBV12-3 or TRBV12-4, the J call TRBJ2-7; 7 bases agree with TRBD2. Losses at the gene ends were 2 bases for V and 5 bases for J; bases not matched to a gene: 12. This CDR3 has 16 amino acids.

This clonotype was counted a few times. DNA of the CDR3: TGTGCCAGCAGTTTGGGACAGGGACGAAGATACACTGAAGCTTTCTTT. This encodes CASSLGQGRRYTEAFF. The rearrangement uses TRBV12-3 or TRBV12-4 and TRBJ1-1, with 9 bases lining up with TRBD1. With V trimmed by 3 bases and J by 3 bases, 8 bases remained unmatched. The CDR3 spans 16 residues.

This chain links TRBV6-5 with TRBJ2-7; 8 bases are shared with TRBD1. This CDR3 spans 15 amino acids. Germline CDR1 MNHEY, CDR2 SVGAGI. Trimming took 5 bases from V and 0 from J; bases not matched to a gene: 6. The CDR3 bases are TGTGCCAGCAGTCCTGTTACAGGGGGCTCCTACGAGCAGTACTTC. Its translation: CASSPVTGGSYEQYF.

V is TRBV6-6 and J is TRBJ1-5; no reliable D call. The germline gives CDR1 MNHNY, CDR2 SVGAGI (reference sequence). The CDR3 covers 14 residues. The V end was cut by 5 bases, the J end by 3 bases, with 11 bases between. The chain's CDR3 is CASSGYGSNQPQHF. The CDR3 DNA sequence: TGTGCCAGCAGTGGTTACGGATCCAATCAGCCCCAGCATTTT.

This chain connects TRBV27 to TRBJ1-6; 9 bases line up with TRBD1. V lost 4 bases, J lost 6 bases, and 10 bases stayed unmatched. This CDR3 has 17 residues. Germline V gene data show CDR1 as MNHEY and CDR2 as SMNVEV (reference sequence). Here the CDR3 reads CASSYDRGRIRNSPLHF. The CDR3 region has the DNA TGTGCCAGCAGTTATGACAGGGGGAGGATTCGTAATTCACCCCTCCACTTT.

This clonotype was detected many times. The chain recombines TRBV4-2 with TRBJ2-1, with a weak D call TRBD1 (6 bases). Trimming pared 7 bases from V and 6 bases from J, leaving 13 bases between. Germline V gives CDR1 LGHNA, CDR2 YNFKEQ. The CDR3 is made up of 13 amino acids. CDR3 nucleotides: TGTGCCAGCAATAAACAGGGCGGCAATGAGCAGTTCTTC. Protein: CASNKQGGNEQFF.

This clonotype has ten or more counts. The rearrangement joins TRBV27 to TRBJ1-5; D is uncertain. The germline V gene has CDR1 MNHEY and CDR2 SMNVEV (reference sequence). CDR3 length equals 13 residues. Trimming pared 4 bases from V and 3 bases from J, leaving 7 bases between. The CDR3 DNA reads as TGTGCCAGCAGTTCCGCTCACAATCAGCCCCAGCATTTT. Protein product: CASSSAHNQPQHF.

This clonotype occurred a few times. This chain connects TRBV29-1 to TRBJ2-7; 13 positions match TRBD2. This CDR3 region has 16 residues. Germline V gene lookup returns CDR1 SQVTM and CDR2 ANQGSEA. V lost 6 bases and J lost 5; bases outside the gene matches: 13. The CDR3 loop reads CSVELAGGRVYDEQYF. The DNA of the CDR3 is TGCAGCGTGGAACTAGCGGGAGGGCGGGTTTACGACGAGCAGTACTTC.

As concerns this clonotype: This could be a read error, since a much larger clone is one nucleotide away. This sequence joins TRBV6-5 and TRBJ1-5; TRBD1 matches at 10 bases. This CDR3 region has 14 residues. The germline V gene encodes CDR1 MNHEY and CDR2 SVGAGI. The V gene end was trimmed by 5 bases and the J gene end by 4 bases; junction bases not matched to a gene: 2. The CDR3 DNA follows: TGTGCCAGCAGTGACAGGGGGCTGAATCAGCCCCAGCATTTT. This gives the protein CASSDRGLNQPQHF.

This clonotype was observed a few times. The J gene is TRBJ1-4, the V gene TRBV6-6; no reliable D call. Germline lookup yields CDR1 MNHNY and CDR2 SVGAGI (reference sequence). The CDR3 loop spans 14 amino acids. V dropped 2 bases and J dropped 4 bases, with 8 bases sitting between them. CDR3: CASSYAGFNEKLFF. The CDR3 region has the DNA TGTGCCAGCAGTTACGCAGGCTTTAATGAAAAACTGTTTTTT.

This clonotype showed up just a few times. The chain combines TRBV12-3 or TRBV12-4 with TRBJ2-1, with 7 nucleotides matching TRBD1. The CDR3 totals 15 residues. J was trimmed by 1 base and V by 6 bases; bases with no gene match: 6. The CDR3 nucleotides are TGTGCCAGCAGAAAAGGGGGCGGTTCCTACAATGAGCAGTTCTTC. This gives the protein CASRKGGGSYNEQFF.

This clonotype was detected only a few times. This chain joins TRBV20-1 and TRBJ2-3; D tentatively reads TRBD1 or TRBD2 (6 bases each). This CDR3 has 13 amino acids. Deletions cut 3 bases from V and 3 bases from J, with 10 bases between. Per germline, CDR1 DFQATT and CDR2 SNEGSKA (reference sequence). DNA for the CDR3: TGCAGTGCTAGTAGGGGGAGGACAGATACGCAGTATTTT. It encodes CSASRGRTDTQYF.